This entry lists 26 T cell receptor beta chains sequenced from one sample in a study of shared clonotypes between healthy human individuals. Method: immunoSEQ multiplex PCR; TCRdb's copy keeps in-frame clones and lacks some. The data contain roughly 500,000 clones, about three quarters of them singletons. Sequencing used PBMCs. These receptors were obtained from a woman aged 35 to 49 in good health. Some clones in this sample may be carry-over from other donors' samples.

V is TRBV6-1 and J is TRBJ2-7; TRBD2 matches 7 bases. The J segment lost 3 bases and the V segment lost 0 bases, leaving 5 bases of the junction unmatched. The length of the CDR3 is 15 residues. Germline V gene sequence: CDR1 MNHNS, CDR2 SASEGT. CDR3 residues: CASSEAGREFYEQYF. CDR3 bases: TGTGCCAGCAGTGAAGCTGGGCGGGAGTTCTACGAGCAGTACTTC.

The rearrangement joins TRBV27 to TRBJ2-6, with D perhaps assigned TRBD1 or TRBD2 (5 bases each). V lost 4 bases and J 2 bases, leaving 18 bases between the germline ends. The CDR3 loop spans 18 amino acids. CDR1 and CDR2 from the germline V gene are MNHEY and SMNVEV (reference sequence). The CDR3 reads CASSYRGFLSPGANVLTF. The CDR3 coding sequence is TGTGCCAGCAGTTACCGGGGCTTTTTATCACCTGGGGCCAACGTCCTGACTTTC. The complete variable domain, with remaining parts taken from reference TRBV27 and TRBJ2-6, reads EAQVTQNPRYLITVTGKKLTVTCSQNMNHEYMSWYRQDPGLGLRQIYYSMNVEVTDKGDVPEGYKVSRKEKRNFPLILESPSPNQTSLYFCASSYRGFLSPGANVLTFGAGSRLTVL.

This rearrangement joins TRBV7-2 to TRBJ2-7; a weak D match, TRBD1 (5 bases). This CDR3 contains 13 residues. Germline V CDR1 and CDR2: SGHTA, FQGNSA. V lost 5 bases to trimming and J lost 0 bases, with 8 bases between them. The CDR3, as DNA: TGTGCCAGCAGCCAACAGGCCTCCTACGAGCAGTACTTC. Protein sequence: CASSQQASYEQYF.

On this clone: Given a far larger clone just one base away, this is likely a sequencing read error. Different DNA sequences within this sample yield the same CDR3. The V call is TRBV30, the J call TRBJ2-2, with TRBD2 as a possible D gene (6 bases). Germline CDR1 and CDR2: GTSNPN and SVGIG (reference sequence). There are 15 residues in the CDR3. In DNA form, the CDR3 reads TGTGCCTGGAGTCGGCTAGCGACCATAACCGGGGAGTTGTTTTTT. Residues: CAWSRLATITGELFF. Full variable domain (outside the CDR3, taken from reference TRBV30 and TRBJ2-2): SQTIHQWPATLVQPVGSPLSLECTVEGTSNPNLYWYRQAAGRGLQLLFYSVGIGQISSEVPQNLSASRPQDRQFILSSKKLLLSDSGFYLCAWSRLATITGELFFGEGSRLTVL.

The V and J genes are TRBV18 and TRBJ2-1, with unresolved D. The CDR3 runs to 13 residues. V was clipped by 3 bases and J by 8 bases, with 11 bases between them. Per the germline V gene, CDR1 is KGHSH and CDR2 is LQKENI. The DNA of the CDR3 is TGTGCCAGCTCACCTTCTAGGCGCGATGAGCAGTTCTTC. Protein sequence: CASSPSRRDEQFF.

This clone has only a few counts. The chain recombines TRBV13 with TRBJ2-1, with 11 bases matching TRBD2. Germline CDR1 is PRHDT and CDR2 is FYEKMQ (reference sequence). This CDR3 region has 16 residues. V was pared by 8 bases and J by 4 bases, with 10 bases of the junction left unmatched. In nucleotides, the CDR3 is TGTGCCAGCCGCCGGCTGGGACTAGCGGTATACAATGAGCAGTTCTTC. This sequence encodes CASRRLGLAVYNEQFF.

The chain uses TRBV28 and TRBJ2-7; the match to TRBD1 covers 7 bases. This CDR3 comprises 13 residues. Germline V gene sequence: CDR1 MDHEN, CDR2 SYDVKM. After removal of 2 bases from V and 5 bases from J, the junction contained 3 bases not matched to a gene. The CDR3 DNA follows: TGTGCCAGCAGTTTAGTACAGGGGAACGAGCAGTACTTC. Translated, it gives CASSLVQGNEQYF. Full variable domain (missing parts from reference TRBV28 and TRBJ2-7): DVKVTQSSRYLVKRTGEKVFLECVQDMDHENMFWYRQDPGLGLRLIYFSYDVKMKEKGDIPEGYSVSREKKERFSLILESASTNQTSMYLCASSLVQGNEQYFGPGTRLTVT.

About this clone itself: A much more abundant neighbour one base away suggests this may be a read error. The conserved phenylalanine or tryptophan normally closing the CDR3 is absent here, so this likely arose from a read error. The chain combines TRBV15 with TRBJ2-6; TRBD1 matches at 7 bases. The ends lost 4 bases at V and 1 base at J; junction bases unmatched: 1. Germline CDR1 LNHNV, CDR2 YYDKDF (reference sequence). The CDR3 is 15 amino acids. The CDR3 DNA reads TGTGCCACCAGCACCAGGGGGTCTGGGGCCAACGTCCTGACTCTC. Its translation is CATSTRGSGANVLTL.

The chain links TRBV7-9 to TRBJ2-5; D unresolved. The germline CDR1 and CDR2 sequences are SEHNR and FQNEAQ (reference sequence). V lost 4 bases, J lost 1 base, and 13 bases lay in between. The CDR3 runs to 15 residues. Here the CDR3 DNA reads TGTGCCAGCAGCTCCCATATGAGGACCCAAGAGACCCAGTACTTC. Translating gives CASSSHMRTQETQYF.

This clone has a count of ten or more. The gene calls are TRBV6-6 and TRBJ1-1, with D unclear. This CDR3 has 14 amino acids. Looked up from germline, CDR1 is MNHNY and CDR2 is SVGAGI (reference sequence). V was trimmed by 2 bases and J by 4 bases, leaving 11 bases between them. Here the CDR3 reads CASSYRVEGTEAFF. CDR3 coding DNA: TGTGCCAGCAGTTACAGGGTGGAAGGCACTGAAGCTTTCTTT.

The count of this clone is one. The gene calls are TRBV7-2 and TRBJ2-7; D is unclear. The CDR3 totals 15 residues. Germline-derived CDR1 and CDR2 are SGHTA and FQGNSA. Trimming stripped 1 base from V and 0 bases from J, with 10 bases between. The CDR3 region is CASSLGLSFSYEQYF. CDR3 DNA sequence: TGTGCCAGCAGCTTAGGTCTTTCATTCTCCTACGAGCAGTACTTC.

This clone has only one observation. The CDR3 loop is CASSPDRGINTEAFF. As DNA, the CDR3 is TGTGCCAGCAGCCCCGACAGGGGGATTAACACTGAAGCTTTCTTT. This sequence joins TRBV7-2 and TRBJ1-1; 9 nucleotides align to TRBD1. Trimming at V came to 5 bases and at J to 2 bases, leaving 6 bases not matched to a gene. Looked up from germline, CDR1 is SGHTA and CDR2 is FQGNSA. The CDR3 is 15 amino acids.

This clone was found once. This chain links TRBV29-1 with TRBJ1-4, with 7 bases aligning to TRBD1. The CDR3 loop spans 18 amino acids. CDR1 and CDR2 (germline): SQVTM, ANQGSEA. Losses at the gene ends were 7 bases for V and 3 bases for J; bases not matched to a gene: 20. CDR3 bases: TGCAGCGCCCCCGGGGAGGCAGGGGGAAGGAACGCTAATGAAAAACTGTTTTTT. It translates to CSAPGEAGGRNANEKLFF.

The chain couples TRBV5-1 to TRBJ2-7; D gene unclear. Trimming shortened V by 4 bases and J by 6 bases, and 20 bases separated the two germline ends. Looked up from germline, CDR1 is SGHRS and CDR2 is YFSETQ. There are 15 residues in the CDR3. The CDR3 DNA reads TGCGCCAGCAGCCCCCGGACGGTCGTGGGCTCCGAGCAGTACTTC. This encodes CASSPRTVVGSEQYF.

CDR3 DNA sequence: TGCAGCGTTGAGAGCTGGACAGGGGAAGAGACCCAGTACTTC. Its protein product is CSVESWTGEETQYF. J is TRBJ2-5 and V is TRBV29-1; 9 bases match TRBD1. This CDR3 contains 14 residues. J gave up 3 bases and V 3 bases, and 5 bases lay outside the gene matches. Germline-derived CDR1 and CDR2 are SQVTM and ANQGSEA.

This clone has just one count. The V and J genes are TRBV7-9 and TRBJ2-1, with D possibly being TRBD2 (6 bases). V shed 1 base and J shed 6 bases, with 16 bases lying between them. Germline V gene lookup returns CDR1 SEHNR and CDR2 FQNEAQ (reference sequence). The CDR3 contains 16 residues. The CDR3 bases are TGTGCCAGCAGCTTAGTGGGAACGCCCGGGGGCAATGAGCAGTTCTTC. Encoded protein: CASSLVGTPGGNEQFF.

The V and J genes are TRBV6-1 and TRBJ2-2; D is uncertain. Trimming shortened V by 4 bases and J by 5 bases, and 5 bases separated the two germline ends. CDR1 is MNHNS, CDR2 SASEGT, per germline. The CDR3 consists of 12 residues. CDR3 loop: CASSALTGELFF. The CDR3, as DNA: TGTGCCAGCAGTGCATTAACCGGGGAGCTGTTTTTT.

This clone was observed a single time. The J gene is TRBJ1-2, the V gene TRBV30; no firm D call. The germline CDR1 and CDR2 sequences are GTSNPN and SVGIG (reference sequence). CDR3 size: 11 residues. Trimming pared 5 bases from V and 14 bases from J, leaving 18 bases between. CDR3 region: CAWSSSVRETF. CDR3 bases: TGTGCCTGGTCTTCAAGTGTTAGGGAGACCTTC.

V usage is TRBV6-1 and J usage is TRBJ1-2; D is unclear. V was cut by 2 bases and J by 0 bases, with 13 bases left in between. This CDR3 has 16 residues. The germline CDR1 and CDR2 sequences are MNHNS and SASEGT. The CDR3 DNA follows: TGTGCCAGCAGTGAAAGGAGTTGGGGAGCTAACTATGGCTACACCTTC. It encodes CASSERSWGANYGYTF.

The chain carries TRBV7-2 and TRBJ2-3; 9 positions match TRBD1. CDR3 length equals 15 residues. Trimming removed 5 bases from V and 4 bases from J; junction bases left unmatched: 7. Per germline, CDR1 SGHTA and CDR2 FQGNSA. The CDR3 loop is CASSPDRGVSDTQYF. The CDR3 bases are TGTGCCAGCAGCCCGGACAGGGGAGTTTCAGATACGCAGTATTTT.

This chain uses TRBV7-9 with TRBJ2-1; TRBD1 is a possible D gene (5 bases). V was pared by 1 base and J by 9 bases, with 7 bases between. Germline V gives CDR1 SEHNR, CDR2 FQNEAQ (reference sequence). The length of the CDR3 is 12 residues. CDR3 DNA: TGTGCCAGCAGCTTAGGGGGCAGTGAGCAGTTCTTC. It translates to CASSLGGSEQFF.

This clone was seen a handful of times. The chain has TRBV6-5 and TRBJ2-7, with TRBD2 matching over 8 bases. The V segment lost 2 bases and the J segment 7 bases; nucleotides outside the gene matches: 13. CDR1 and CDR2 (germline): MNHEY, SVGAGI. There are 16 residues in the CDR3. For the CDR3, the DNA is TGTGCCAGCAGTTACGGGGCTGCGGGGGGCGCGAAAGAGCAGTACTTC. Translated, it gives CASSYGAAGGAKEQYF.

The chain employs TRBV7-2 and TRBJ2-7; TRBD1 matches at 9 bases. V dropped 0 bases and J dropped 0; count of bases not matched to a gene: 9. The length of the CDR3 is 18 residues. Per germline, CDR1 SGHTA and CDR2 FQGNSA. CDR3 amino acids: CASSLAGTGSIVSYEQYF. In DNA form, the CDR3 reads TGTGCCAGCAGCTTAGCAGGGACAGGGAGTATCGTCTCCTACGAGCAGTACTTC.

This clone came up once. This rearrangement joins TRBV7-8 to TRBJ2-7; D not resolved. The CDR3 contains 11 residues. From germline, CDR1 is SGHVS and CDR2 FQNEAQ. The ends were cut back, 1 base at V and 7 bases at J, with 5 bases in the middle. This CDR3 reads CASSLVSEQYF. CDR3 sequence (DNA): TGTGCCAGCAGCTTAGTGAGTGAGCAGTACTTC.

This clone was observed a handful of times. Within the sample, other DNA sequences also encode this same CDR3. The chain joins TRBV5-1 to TRBJ2-6; weak D call: TRBD1 (5 bases). The CDR3 loop spans 15 amino acids. The V and J ends lost 3 bases and 0 bases respectively, with 7 bases between them. Germline assignment: CDR1 SGHRS and CDR2 YFSETQ. CDR3 sequence (DNA): TGCGCCAGCAGCTCTAGGGGCTCTGGGGCCAACGTCCTGACTTTC. Translating gives CASSSRGSGANVLTF. Full variable domain (outside the CDR3, taken from reference TRBV5-1 and TRBJ2-6): KAGVTQTPRYLIKTRGQQVTLSCSPISGHRSVSWYQQTPGQGLQFLFEYFSETQRNKGNFPGRFSGRQFSNSRSEMNVSTLELGDSALYLCASSSRGSGANVLTFGAGSRLTVL.

The chain carries TRBV4-1 and TRBJ1-4; unclear D gene. Trimming stripped 1 base from V and 5 bases from J, with 20 bases between. Germline CDR1 is MGHRA and CDR2 is YSYEKL. This CDR3 contains 18 residues. CDR3 loop: CASSQGLGSDIRNEKLFF. The DNA for the CDR3 is TGCGCCAGCAGCCAAGGGCTGGGATCCGACATCCGAAATGAAAAACTGTTTTTT.